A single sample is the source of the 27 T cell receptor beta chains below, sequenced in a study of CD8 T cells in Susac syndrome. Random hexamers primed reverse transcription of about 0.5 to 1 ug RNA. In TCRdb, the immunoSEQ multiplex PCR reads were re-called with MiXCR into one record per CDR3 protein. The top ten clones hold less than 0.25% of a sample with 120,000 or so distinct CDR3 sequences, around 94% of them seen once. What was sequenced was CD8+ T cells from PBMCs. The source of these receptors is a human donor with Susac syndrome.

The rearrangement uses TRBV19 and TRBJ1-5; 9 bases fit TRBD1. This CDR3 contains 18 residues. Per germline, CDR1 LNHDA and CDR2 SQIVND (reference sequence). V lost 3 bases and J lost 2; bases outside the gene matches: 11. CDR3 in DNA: TGTGCCAGTAGTATTTCCGGGACAGGGTATTCGGGCAATCAGCCCCAGCATTTT. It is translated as CASSISGTGYSGNQPQHF. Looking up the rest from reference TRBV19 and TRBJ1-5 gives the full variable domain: DGGITQSPKYLFRKEGQNVTLSCEQNLNHDAMYWYRQDPGQGLRLIYYSQIVNDFQKGDIAEGYSVSREKKESFPLTVTSAQKNPTAFYLCASSISGTGYSGNQPQHFGDGTRLSIL.

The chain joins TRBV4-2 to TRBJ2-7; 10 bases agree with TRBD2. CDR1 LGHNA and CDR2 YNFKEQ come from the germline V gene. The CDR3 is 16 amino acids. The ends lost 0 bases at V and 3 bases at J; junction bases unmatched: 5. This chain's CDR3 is CASSQEELAGNYEQYF. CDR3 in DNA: TGTGCCAGCAGCCAAGAGGAACTAGCGGGGAACTACGAGCAGTACTTC.

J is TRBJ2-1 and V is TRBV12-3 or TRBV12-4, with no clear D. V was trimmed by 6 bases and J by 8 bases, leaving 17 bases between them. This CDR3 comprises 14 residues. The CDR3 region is CASSPGYLIHEQFF. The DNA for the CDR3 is TGTGCCAGCAGCCCCGGCTATCTCATCCATGAGCAGTTCTTC.

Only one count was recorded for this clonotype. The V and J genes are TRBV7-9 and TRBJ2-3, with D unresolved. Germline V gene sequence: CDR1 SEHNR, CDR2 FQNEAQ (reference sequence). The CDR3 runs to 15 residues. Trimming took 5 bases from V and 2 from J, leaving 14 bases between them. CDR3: CASSRTLWDTDTQYF. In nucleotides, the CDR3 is TGTGCCAGCAGCCGCACTCTTTGGGACACAGATACGCAGTATTTT.

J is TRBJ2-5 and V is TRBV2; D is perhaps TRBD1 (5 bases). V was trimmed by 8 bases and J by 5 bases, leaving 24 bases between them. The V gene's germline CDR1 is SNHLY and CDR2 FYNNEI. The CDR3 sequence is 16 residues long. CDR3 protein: CASPQGRVYNWETQYF. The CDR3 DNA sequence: TGTGCCAGCCCCCAGGGCAGGGTTTACAATTGGGAGACCCAGTACTTC.

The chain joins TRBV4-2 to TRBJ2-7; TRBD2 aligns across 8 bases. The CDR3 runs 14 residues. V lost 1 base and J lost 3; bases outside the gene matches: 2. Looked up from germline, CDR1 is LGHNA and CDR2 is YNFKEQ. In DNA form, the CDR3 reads TGTGCCAGCAGCCAAGGTACTAGCGGCTACGAGCAGTACTTC. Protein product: CASSQGTSGYEQYF.

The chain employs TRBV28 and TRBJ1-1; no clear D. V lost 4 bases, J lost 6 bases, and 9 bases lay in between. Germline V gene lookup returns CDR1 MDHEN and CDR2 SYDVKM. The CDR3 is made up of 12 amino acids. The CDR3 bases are TGTGCCAGCAGTTACCCCCCCCCTGAAGCTTTCTTT. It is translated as CASSYPPPEAFF.

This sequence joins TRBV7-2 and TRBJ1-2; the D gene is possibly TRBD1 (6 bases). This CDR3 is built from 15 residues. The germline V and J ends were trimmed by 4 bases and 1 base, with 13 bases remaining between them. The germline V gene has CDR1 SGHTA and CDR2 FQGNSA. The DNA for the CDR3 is TGTGCCAGCAGCTCGTGGACAGTTAATAACTATGGCTACACCTTC. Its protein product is CASSSWTVNNYGYTF.

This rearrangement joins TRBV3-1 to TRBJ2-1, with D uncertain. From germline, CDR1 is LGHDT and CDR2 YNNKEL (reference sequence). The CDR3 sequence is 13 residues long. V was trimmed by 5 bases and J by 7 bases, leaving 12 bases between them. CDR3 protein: CASSAHWGNEQFF. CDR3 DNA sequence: TGTGCCAGCAGCGCTCACTGGGGAAATGAGCAGTTCTTC.

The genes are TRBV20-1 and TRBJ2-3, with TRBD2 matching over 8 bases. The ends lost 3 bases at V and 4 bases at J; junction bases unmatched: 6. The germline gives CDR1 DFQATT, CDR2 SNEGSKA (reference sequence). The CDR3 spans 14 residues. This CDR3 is CSARPGREADTQYF. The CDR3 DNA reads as TGCAGTGCTAGGCCCGGGAGGGAGGCAGATACGCAGTATTTT.

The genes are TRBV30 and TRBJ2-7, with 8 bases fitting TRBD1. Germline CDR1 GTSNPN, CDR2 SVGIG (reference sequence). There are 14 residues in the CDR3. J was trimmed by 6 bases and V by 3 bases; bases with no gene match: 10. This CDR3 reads CAWSSRGRRFEQYF. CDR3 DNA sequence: TGTGCCTGGAGCAGCAGGGGGCGTCGGTTCGAGCAGTACTTC.

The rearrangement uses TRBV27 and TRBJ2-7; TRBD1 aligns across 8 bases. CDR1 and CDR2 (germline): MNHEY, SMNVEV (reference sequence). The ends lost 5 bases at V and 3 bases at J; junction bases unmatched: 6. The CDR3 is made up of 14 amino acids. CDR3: CASSHRDRYYEQYF. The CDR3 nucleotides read TGTGCCAGCAGTCACCGGGACAGGTACTACGAGCAGTACTTC.

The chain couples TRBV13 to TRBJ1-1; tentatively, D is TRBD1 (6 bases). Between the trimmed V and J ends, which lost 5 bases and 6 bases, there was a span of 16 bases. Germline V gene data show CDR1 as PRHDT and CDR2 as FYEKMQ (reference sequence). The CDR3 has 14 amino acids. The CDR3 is CASSQEGQSPEAFF. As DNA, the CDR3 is TGTGCCAGCAGCCAGGAAGGACAGAGCCCTGAAGCTTTCTTT.

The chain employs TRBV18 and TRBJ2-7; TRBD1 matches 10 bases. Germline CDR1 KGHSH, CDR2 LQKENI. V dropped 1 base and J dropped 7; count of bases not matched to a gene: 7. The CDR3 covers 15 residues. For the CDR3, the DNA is TGTGCCAGCTCACCACGGACAGGGGGGTCGGTGGAGCAGTACTTC. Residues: CASSPRTGGSVEQYF. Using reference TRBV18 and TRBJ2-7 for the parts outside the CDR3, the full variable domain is NAGVMQNPRHLVRRRGQEARLRCSPMKGHSHVYWYRQLPEEGLKFMVYLQKENIIDESGMPKERFSAEFPKEGPSILRIQQVVRGDSAAYFCASSPRTGGSVEQYFGPGTRLTVT.

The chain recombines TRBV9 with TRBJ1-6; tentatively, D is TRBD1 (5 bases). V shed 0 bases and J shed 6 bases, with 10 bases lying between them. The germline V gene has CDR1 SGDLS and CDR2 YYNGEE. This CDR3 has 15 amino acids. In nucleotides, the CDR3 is TGTGCCAGCAGCGTAGGAGGGGCCATTAATTCACCCCTCCACTTT. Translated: CASSVGGAINSPLHF.

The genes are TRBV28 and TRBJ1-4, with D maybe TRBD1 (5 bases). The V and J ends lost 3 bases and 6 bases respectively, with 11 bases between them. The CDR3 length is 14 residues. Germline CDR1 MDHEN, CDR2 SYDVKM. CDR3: CASSLPRGDEKLFF. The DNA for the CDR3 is TGTGCCAGCAGTTTGCCCCGAGGGGATGAAAAACTGTTTTTT.

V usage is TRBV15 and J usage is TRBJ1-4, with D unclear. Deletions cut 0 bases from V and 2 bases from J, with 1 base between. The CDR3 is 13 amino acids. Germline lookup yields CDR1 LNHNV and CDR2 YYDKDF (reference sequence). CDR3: CATSRETNEKLFF. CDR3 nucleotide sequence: TGTGCCACCAGCAGAGAGACTAATGAAAAACTGTTTTTT.

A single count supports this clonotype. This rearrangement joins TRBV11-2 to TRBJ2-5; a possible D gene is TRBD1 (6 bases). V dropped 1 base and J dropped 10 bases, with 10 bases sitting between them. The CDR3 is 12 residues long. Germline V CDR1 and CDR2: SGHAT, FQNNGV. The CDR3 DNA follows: TGTGCCAGCAGCTTAGCCGACAGGCTCCAGTACTTC. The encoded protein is CASSLADRLQYF.

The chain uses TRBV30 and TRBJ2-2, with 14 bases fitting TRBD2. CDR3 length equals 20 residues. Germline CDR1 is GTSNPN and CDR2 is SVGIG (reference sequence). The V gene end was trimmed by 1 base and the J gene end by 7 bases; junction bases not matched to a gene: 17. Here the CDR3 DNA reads TGTGCCTGGAGTGGGCTTACCCGACTAGCGGGAGGGCCTTGGGGCGGGGAGCTGTTTTTT. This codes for CAWSGLTRLAGGPWGGELFF. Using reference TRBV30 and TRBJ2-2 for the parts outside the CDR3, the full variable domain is SQTIHQWPATLVQPVGSPLSLECTVEGTSNPNLYWYRQAAGRGLQLLFYSVGIGQISSEVPQNLSASRPQDRQFILSSKKLLLSDSGFYLCAWSGLTRLAGGPWGGELFFGEGSRLTVL.

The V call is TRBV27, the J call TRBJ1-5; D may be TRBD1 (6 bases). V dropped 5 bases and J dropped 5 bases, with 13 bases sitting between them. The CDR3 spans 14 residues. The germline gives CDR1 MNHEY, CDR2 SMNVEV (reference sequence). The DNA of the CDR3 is TGTGCCAGCAGTCCAACAGGGAATGATCAGCCCCAGCATTTT. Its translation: CASSPTGNDQPQHF.

The CDR3 reads CASSQDRGEQPQHF. The CDR3 DNA is TGCGCCAGCAGCCAAGATAGGGGAGAACAGCCCCAGCATTTT. The chain combines TRBV4-1 with TRBJ1-5; TRBD1 is a possible D gene (5 bases). Trimming cost V 0 bases and J 7 bases, with 10 bases left between them. The length of the CDR3 is 14 residues. CDR1 is MGHRA, CDR2 YSYEKL, per germline.

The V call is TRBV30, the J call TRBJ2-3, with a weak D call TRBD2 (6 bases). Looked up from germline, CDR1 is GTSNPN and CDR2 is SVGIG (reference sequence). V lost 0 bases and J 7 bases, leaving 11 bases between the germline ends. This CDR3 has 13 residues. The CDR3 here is CAWSVGTRYTQYF. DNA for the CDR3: TGTGCCTGGAGTGTAGGGACTCGATATACGCAGTATTTT.

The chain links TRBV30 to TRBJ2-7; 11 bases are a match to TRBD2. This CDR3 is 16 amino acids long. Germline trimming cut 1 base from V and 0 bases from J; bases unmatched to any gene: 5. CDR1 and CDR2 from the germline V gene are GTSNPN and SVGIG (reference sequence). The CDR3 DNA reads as TGTGCCTGGAGTGGGGCTAGCGGGAGGTTCTCCTACGAGCAGTACTTC. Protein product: CAWSGASGRFSYEQYF.

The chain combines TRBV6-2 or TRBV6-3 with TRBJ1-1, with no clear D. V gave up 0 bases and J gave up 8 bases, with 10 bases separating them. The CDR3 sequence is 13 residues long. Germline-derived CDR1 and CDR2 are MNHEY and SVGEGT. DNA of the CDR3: TGTGCCAGCAGTTACTCGTTAATTTCAGAAGCTTTCTTT. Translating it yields CASSYSLISEAFF.

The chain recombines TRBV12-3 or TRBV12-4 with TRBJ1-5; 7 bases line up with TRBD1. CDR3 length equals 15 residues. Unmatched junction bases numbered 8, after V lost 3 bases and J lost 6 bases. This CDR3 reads CASSFEGAHIQPQHF. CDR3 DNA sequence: TGTGCCAGCAGTTTTGAGGGGGCGCATATTCAGCCCCAGCATTTT.

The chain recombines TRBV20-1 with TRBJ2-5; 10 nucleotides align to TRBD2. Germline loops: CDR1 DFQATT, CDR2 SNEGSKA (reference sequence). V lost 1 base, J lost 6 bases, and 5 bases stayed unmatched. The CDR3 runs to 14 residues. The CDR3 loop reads CSARGLAGVKTQYF. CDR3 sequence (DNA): TGCAGTGCTAGAGGGCTAGCGGGGGTGAAGACCCAGTACTTC.

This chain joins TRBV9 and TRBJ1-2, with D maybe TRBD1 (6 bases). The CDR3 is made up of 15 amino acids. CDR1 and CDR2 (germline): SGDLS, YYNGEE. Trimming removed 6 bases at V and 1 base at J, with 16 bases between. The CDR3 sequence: CASNPTGTSNYGYTF. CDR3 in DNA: TGTGCCAGCAACCCTACCGGGACAAGTAACTATGGCTACACCTTC.